This is a list of T cell receptor beta chains from one sample in a study of blood T cell repertoires in COVID-19. Using immunoSEQ multiplex PCR, the repertoire was profiled, and TCRdb retains in-frame clones only, with some absent. This table has about 140,000 clones, approximately 88% appearing once. The sequenced sample was peripheral blood. The origin of the receptors is a human donor in a cohort sampled during active COVID-19. The CDR3 runs from the conserved cysteine through the conserved F or W. D genes are given only for firm matches. Only part of the rows carry a size: once, few, many, or a class if the clone is expanded.

D gene	J gene	V gene	clone size	CDR3 DNA	CDR3 protein
TRBD1	TRBJ1-4	TRBV29-1	.	TGCAGCGTCGAGGGCCCGGGGACAGGTGGGAATGAAAAACTGTTTTTT	CSVEGPGTGGNEKLFF
.	TRBJ2-2	TRBV3-1/TRBV3-2	few	TGTGCCAGCAGCCAAGGGCGGGACACCGGGGAGCTGTTTTTT	CASSQGRDTGELFF
TRBD1	TRBJ1-1	TRBV4-2	.	TGTGCCAGCAGCCAACTAAATCAGGGGGCGGGGACTGAAGCTTTCTTT	CASSQLNQGAGTEAFF
TRBD1	TRBJ1-5	TRBV2	.	TGTGCCAGCAGAGACGGGACAGGGGGCAATCAGCCCCAGCATTTT	CASRDGTGGNQPQHF
.	TRBJ1-5	TRBV2	.	TGTGCCAGCAGTGAAACCGGGGTTAACAATCAGCCCCAGCATTTT	CASSETGVNNQPQHF
TRBD1	TRBJ1-2	TRBV24-1	.	TGTGCCACCAGTGATCCGAGACAGGGGGCGGGTTATGGCTACACCTTC	CATSDPRQGAGYGYTF
TRBD2	TRBJ2-3	TRBV25-1	.	TGTGCCAGCAGTGGGGGAGCGGGGGGGCCTAGTGGCACAGATACGCAGTATTTT	CASSGGAGGPSGTDTQYF
TRBD1	TRBJ1-4	TRBV19	.	TGTGCCAGTAGTACCAATCCGGGACAGGGTATTGAAAAACTGTTTTTT	CASSTNPGQGIEKLFF
.	TRBJ2-2	TRBV7-9	few	TGTGCCACGAGACCGGGGGACGGGGAGCTGTTTTTT	CATRPGDGELFF
.	TRBJ2-1	TRBV18	.	TGTGCCAGCTCACCTAGCAGGACTTCCCTCAGTGAGCAGTTCTTC	CASSPSRTSLSEQFF
TRBD1	TRBJ1-2	TRBV19	.	TGTGCCAGTAGTCTACAGGGGGGAAGCTATGGCTACACCTTC	CASSLQGGSYGYTF
TRBD2	TRBJ2-7	TRBV28	.	TGTGCCAGCAGCTCCCCGGGACTAGATTACGAGCAGTACTTC	CASSSPGLDYEQYF
TRBD2	TRBJ2-1	TRBV28	.	TGTGCCAGCAGTAGCGGGGGGAGCTACAATGAGCAGTTCTTC	CASSSGGSYNEQFF
.	TRBJ1-1	TRBV19	once	TGTGCCAGTAGTCTACAGGAACTCACTGAAGCTTTCTTT	CASSLQELTEAFF
TRBD1	TRBJ2-3	TRBV5-6	.	TGTGCCAGCAGCTCCGGGACAGGGGGAGCAGATACGCAGTATTTT	CASSSGTGGADTQYF
TRBD1	TRBJ1-1	TRBV18	.	TGTGCCAGCTCAATGACAGGGACCACTGAAGCTTTCTTT	CASSMTGTTEAFF
.	TRBJ1-1	TRBV11-3	.	TGTGCCAGCAGCAAGGGACAGAACACTGAAGCTTTCTTT	CASSKGQNTEAFF
.	TRBJ2-6	TRBV10-3	.	TGTGCCATCCGCGGTGGCTCTGGGGCCAACGTCCTGACTTTC	CAIRGGSGANVLTF
.	TRBJ1-6	TRBV7-2	once	TGTGCCAGCAGCTTAGCGAGGGGGAGTAATTCACCCCTCCACTTT	CASSLARGSNSPLHF
TRBD2	TRBJ2-1	TRBV5-1	.	TGCGCCAGCAGCTCCACCGGGGGGAGCTCCTACAATGAGCAGTTCTTC	CASSSTGGSSYNEQFF
.	TRBJ1-1	TRBV5-1	.	TGCGCCAGCAGTGTCAATGAGGGAACTGAAGCTTTCTTT	CASSVNEGTEAFF
TRBD1	TRBJ1-5	TRBV30	.	TGTGCCTGGAACGTGGGACAGGGGCATCAGCCCCAGCATTTT	CAWNVGQGHQPQHF
TRBD1	TRBJ1-2	TRBV28	.	TGTGCCAGCAGCGCGAGGACAGGACAAACCGGCTATGGCTACACCTTC	CASSARTGQTGYGYTF
TRBD1	TRBJ2-1	TRBV10-3	.	TGTGCCATCAAACAGGGACAGGGAGCTTCCAATGAGCAGTTCTTC	CAIKQGQGASNEQFF
TRBD1	TRBJ1-2	TRBV2	.	TGTGCCAGCAGGCAGGACAGGGGGAGCACCTTC	CASRQDRGSTF
.	TRBJ2-1	TRBV4-1	.	TGCGCCAGCAGCCACCCCAGGGGAAACCCCTACAATGAGCAGTTCTTC	CASSHPRGNPYNEQFF
.	TRBJ2-3	TRBV27	.	TGTGCCAGCAGTTTAGGTAGCGGAGGGGATACGCAGTATTTT	CASSLGSGGDTQYF
.	TRBJ1-1	TRBV16	.	TGTGCCAGCAGCCCACCCACCGGGACACAGTATAAGAACACTGAAGCTTTCTTT	CASSPPTGTQYKNTEAFF
.	TRBJ2-1	TRBV9	.	TGTGCCAGCAGCGCGAGGGACTCATGGGGTGAGCAGTTCTTC	CASSARDSWGEQFF
.	TRBJ1-6	TRBV7-9	.	TGTGCCAGCAGCCGAGACGGAGGAGGTTCACCCCTCCACTTT	CASSRDGGGSPLHF
.	TRBJ1-1	TRBV7-9	.	TGTGCCAGCAGCTTAGGGCGGGGGGGGAGTGAAGCTTTCTTT	CASSLGRGGSEAFF
TRBD1	TRBJ1-5	TRBV19	.	TGTGCCAGTCGGGGGCGGGACAGGGGGTCTTTGCAGCCCCAGCATTTT	CASRGRDRGSLQPQHF
TRBD1	TRBJ1-4	TRBV6-5	.	TGTGCCAGCAGTTACTCGCCAGGGGGAAGGGAAAAACTGTTTTTT	CASSYSPGGREKLFF
TRBD1	TRBJ1-1	TRBV19	once	TGTGCCAGTAGTTCTAAGACAGGGAAGAACACTGAAGCTTTCTTT	CASSSKTGKNTEAFF
.	TRBJ2-7	TRBV5-6	.	TGTGCCAGCAGCAGCGTTTGGGGGCAGTACCCGGATGAGCAGTACTTC	CASSSVWGQYPDEQYF
.	TRBJ2-7	TRBV12-3/TRBV12-4	.	TGTGCCAGCAGTTTAGACCGAGCCTACGAGCAGTACTTC	CASSLDRAYEQYF
TRBD2	TRBJ2-1	TRBV12-3/TRBV12-4	many	TGTGCCAGCAGTTTAACTAGCGGGGGTGAGCAGTTCTTC	CASSLTSGGEQFF
.	TRBJ1-2	TRBV28	.	TGTGCCAGCAGTTTGGCTTCTGGGACATCCTCTGGCTACACCTTC	CASSLASGTSSGYTF
.	TRBJ2-3	TRBV19	.	TGTGCCAGTAGTATAGATGGAGGAGGCGGGGCGATCACAGATACGCAGTATTTT	CASSIDGGGGAITDTQYF
TRBD2	TRBJ2-1	TRBV24-1	.	TGTGCCACCAGTGATTTGGGGACTAGCGGGGGATACAATGAGCAGTTCTTC	CATSDLGTSGGYNEQFF
TRBD2	TRBJ2-1	TRBV6-2/TRBV6-3	.	TGTGCCAGCAGCCGAGGTGGGACTAGCGGGAGTGTTGGCAATGAGCAGTTCTTC	CASSRGGTSGSVGNEQFF
TRBD2	TRBJ2-5	TRBV5-4	.	TGTGCCAGCAGCCCCCGTCCAAATGGCGGGGGGGCGGAAGAGACCCAGTACTTC	CASSPRPNGGGAEETQYF
TRBD2	TRBJ2-3	TRBV9	.	TGTGCCAGCGGGAGGGCGGTTCCGGATACGCAGTATTTT	CASGRAVPDTQYF
.	TRBJ2-5	TRBV5-1	.	TGCGCCAGCAGCTATGCTCTCGGGACGGGAGAAGAGACCCAGTACTTC	CASSYALGTGEETQYF
TRBD1	TRBJ2-7	TRBV27	.	TGTGCCAGCGGATCACAGGGGGCGCTTCGCGAGCAGTACTTC	CASGSQGALREQYF
TRBD1	TRBJ2-7	TRBV19	few	TGTGCCAGTAGTATGGCTGCGGGACAGGGATACGAGCAGTACTTC	CASSMAAGQGYEQYF
.	TRBJ2-7	TRBV7-9	.	TGTGCCAGCAGTCCAGTGGGGCAGGGTACCTCCTACGAGCAGTACTTC	CASSPVGQGTSYEQYF
.	TRBJ1-4	TRBV20-1	.	TGCAGTACAAGGGGGGGTGAAAAACTGTTTTTT	CSTRGGEKLFF